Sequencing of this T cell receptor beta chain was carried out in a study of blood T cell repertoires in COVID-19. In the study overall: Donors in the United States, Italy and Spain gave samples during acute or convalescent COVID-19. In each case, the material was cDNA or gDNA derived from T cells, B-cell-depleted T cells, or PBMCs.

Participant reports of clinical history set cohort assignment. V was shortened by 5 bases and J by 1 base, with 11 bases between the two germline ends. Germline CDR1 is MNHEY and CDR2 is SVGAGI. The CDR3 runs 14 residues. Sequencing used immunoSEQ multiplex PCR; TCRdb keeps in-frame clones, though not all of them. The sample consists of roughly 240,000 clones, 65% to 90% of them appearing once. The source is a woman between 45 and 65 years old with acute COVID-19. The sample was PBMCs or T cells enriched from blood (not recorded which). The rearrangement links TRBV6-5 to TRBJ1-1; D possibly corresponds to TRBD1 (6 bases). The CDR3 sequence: CASSLPQGNTEAFF. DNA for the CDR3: TGTGCCAGCAGTCTACCACAGGGGAACACTGAAGCTTTCTTT.